Each of the 11 T cell receptor beta chains below was sequenced from the same sample in a study of T cells in Graves' hyperthyroidism and ophthalmopathy. TCR beta CDR3 region amplification was performed from RNA transcripts. The study used the HTBI primer set for a first-round RT-PCR of the TCR CDR3. MiXCR, applied by TCRdb to the multiplex PCR reads, yields one record per CDR3 protein. The sample has 700,000 or so distinct CDR3 sequences; roughly 15% are singletons. The source material was blood. These receptors were obtained from a man aged 18 to 35 with Graves' hyperthyroidism.

A few counts support this clonotype. The chain carries TRBV6-1 and TRBJ2-7; 10 bases agree with TRBD2. Germline assignment: CDR1 MNHNS and CDR2 SASEGT. Trimming at V came to 7 bases and at J to 2 bases, leaving 8 bases not matched to a gene. The CDR3 spans 15 residues. The CDR3: CASTIGTSVTYEQYF. In nucleotides, the CDR3 is TGTGCCAGCACGATTGGGACTAGCGTTACCTACGAGCAGTACTTC.

The chain uses TRBV18 and TRBJ2-1; D might be TRBD2 (6 bases). Germline V CDR1 and CDR2: KGHSH, LQKENI. V was cut by 0 bases and J by 9 bases, with 15 bases left in between. This CDR3 has 15 amino acids. CDR3 protein: CASSPPSSQRAEQFF. CDR3 nucleotides: TGTGCCAGCTCACCACCGTCCAGCCAGCGGGCTGAGCAGTTCTTC.

The chain uses TRBV28 and TRBJ2-1; maybe TRBD2 (6 bases). The CDR3 consists of 15 residues. CDR1 MDHEN and CDR2 SYDVKM come from the germline V gene. Trimming left V 5 bases short and J 7 bases short, with 18 bases between. The CDR3 protein is CASSQTKAGGNEQFF. In DNA form, the CDR3 reads TGTGCCAGCAGTCAAACGAAGGCCGGAGGGAATGAGCAGTTCTTC.

At least ten counts were recorded for this clonotype. V gene TRBV7-6 combines with J gene TRBJ2-7; 11 bases line up with TRBD1. The junction had 6 bases not matched to a gene; V was cut back by 4 bases and J by 7 bases. This CDR3 contains 14 residues. Germline V gene data show CDR1 as SGHVS and CDR2 as FNYEAQ. The DNA for the CDR3 is TGTGCCAGCAGCTGGGACAGGGGGGAGGGAGAGCAGTACTTC. Translated, it gives CASSWDRGEGEQYF.

This clonotype has a count of ten or more. The chain uses TRBV11-2 and TRBJ2-1; D is ambiguous. The CDR3 is made up of 17 amino acids. Germline V CDR1 and CDR2: SGHAT, FQNNGV. The V end lost 4 bases, the J end lost 6 bases, and 22 bases lay between the germline ends. The CDR3 loop reads CASSSPPTDLWGNEQFF. The CDR3 region has the DNA TGTGCCAGCAGCTCCCCACCGACGGACCTTTGGGGCAATGAGCAGTTCTTC.

This clonotype was detected ten times or more. The chain carries TRBV20-1 and TRBJ2-7, with D possibly being TRBD1 (6 bases). Germline CDR1 DFQATT, CDR2 SNEGSKA (reference sequence). Trimming pared 3 bases from V and 3 bases from J, leaving 12 bases between. CDR3 length equals 13 residues. CDR3 amino acids: CSASSGAVYEQYF. The CDR3 DNA is TGCAGTGCTAGTTCAGGGGCCGTCTACGAGCAGTACTTC.

This clonotype came up a few times. The V call is TRBV29-1, the J call TRBJ1-2; perhaps TRBD1 as D (6 bases). V lost 3 bases and J lost 1, with 15 bases in between. The CDR3 consists of 15 residues. Per the germline V gene, CDR1 is SQVTM and CDR2 is ANQGSEA. The CDR3 protein is CSVDGRTDLNYGYTF. CDR3 DNA: TGCAGCGTTGATGGTAGGACAGACCTTAACTATGGCTACACCTTC.

This clonotype has at least ten counts. The rearrangement joins TRBV28 to TRBJ2-1; 14 nucleotides match TRBD2. Losses at the gene ends were 6 bases for V and 0 bases for J; bases not matched to a gene: 13. The CDR3 runs to 20 residues. Germline CDR1 reads MDHEN; CDR2 reads SYDVKM. The CDR3 protein is CASRNWGTSGRPSSYNEQFF. CDR3 sequence (DNA): TGTGCCAGCAGAAATTGGGGGACTAGCGGGAGACCTAGCTCCTACAATGAGCAGTTCTTC.

This clonotype has a count of ten or more. The chain recombines TRBV28 with TRBJ2-3, with 7 bases identical to TRBD2. V was pared by 11 bases and J by 6 bases, with 14 bases of the junction left unmatched. The CDR3 consists of 14 residues. Germline lookup yields CDR1 MDHEN and CDR2 SYDVKM. The CDR3 bases are TGTGCCTCAAGTGGCGGACGGGGGGTTGATACGCAGTATTTT. This sequence encodes CASSGGRGVDTQYF.

The sample holds a few counts of this clonotype. The gene calls are TRBV5-1 and TRBJ2-7; D possibly corresponds to TRBD2 (6 bases). The CDR3 is 16 residues long. Trimming removed 4 bases at V and 0 bases at J, with 17 bases between. Germline V lookup: CDR1 SGHRS, CDR2 YFSETQ. The CDR3 region is CASSPQISGSSYEQYF. The DNA for the CDR3 is TGCGCCAGCAGCCCACAGATTAGCGGCAGCTCCTACGAGCAGTACTTC. Full variable domain (outside the CDR3, taken from reference TRBV5-1 and TRBJ2-7): KAGVTQTPRYLIKTRGQQVTLSCSPISGHRSVSWYQQTPGQGLQFLFEYFSETQRNKGNFPGRFSGRQFSNSRSEMNVSTLELGDSALYLCASSPQISGSSYEQYFGPGTRLTVT.

This clonotype has just a few counts. The chain uses TRBV9 and TRBJ2-1, with D perhaps assigned TRBD1 or TRBD2 (6 bases each). V gave up 10 bases and J gave up 4 bases, with 27 bases separating them. The germline V gene has CDR1 SGDLS and CDR2 YYNGEE. The CDR3 sequence is 17 residues long. CDR3 nucleotides: TGTGCCCCCCAGCGGGTACTGGCGGGACATGGGTACAATGAGCAGTTCTTC. It codes for CAPQRVLAGHGYNEQFF.